One and the same sample provided the 15 T cell receptor beta chains below, sequenced in a study of shared clonotypes between healthy human individuals. Profiling relied on immunoSEQ multiplex PCR, and the TCRdb table lists in-frame clones only, not all of them. Of 150,000 to 200,000 clones in the sample, around 93% were seen once. Sequencing used naive CD4+ T cells sorted from blood. Subset given: CD45RA+ positively selected. Receptors originate from a woman in her 30s in good health.

The chain has TRBV6-5 and TRBJ1-6; the match to TRBD1 covers 9 bases. This CDR3 has 15 amino acids. J gave up 10 bases and V 6 bases, and 10 bases lay outside the gene matches. Germline CDR1 is MNHEY and CDR2 is SVGAGI. The DNA for the CDR3 is TGTGCCAGCAGACCTGGGGACAGGGCTGGATCACCCCTCCACTTT. Protein product: CASRPGDRAGSPLHF.

This chain links TRBV27 with TRBJ2-7, with D tentatively TRBD1 (5 bases). Germline-derived CDR1 and CDR2 are MNHEY and SMNVEV (reference sequence). The CDR3 extends over 15 amino acids. Trimming removed 6 bases at V and 3 bases at J, with 18 bases between. The CDR3 reads CASSPQGVRNYEQYF. For the CDR3, the DNA is TGTGCCAGCAGCCCCCAAGGGGTTAGGAACTACGAGCAGTACTTC.

V and J are TRBV2 and TRBJ2-1; D is perhaps TRBD2 (6 bases). CDR1 is SNHLY and CDR2 is FYNNEI in the germline V gene. V was trimmed by 3 bases and J by 7 bases, leaving 16 bases between them. The CDR3 length is 15 residues. DNA of the CDR3: TGTGCCAGCAGTGACATGTCTAGCGTGTTAAATGAGCAGTTCTTC. Amino acid sequence: CASSDMSSVLNEQFF.

Written as DNA, the CDR3 is TGTGCCAGCAGCCCTCAGCGGGAGTTCAACAATGAGCAGTTCTTC. It encodes CASSPQREFNNEQFF. V usage is TRBV28 and J usage is TRBJ2-1; 8 bases agree with TRBD2. Germline V CDR1 and CDR2: MDHEN, SYDVKM. The CDR3 loop spans 15 amino acids. The junction had 9 bases not matched to a gene; V was cut back by 6 bases and J by 5 bases.

This clone came up once. The genes are TRBV4-1 and TRBJ2-7; 7 nucleotides align to TRBD1. This CDR3 comprises 18 residues. Germline-derived CDR1 and CDR2 are MGHRA and YSYEKL. V gave up 0 bases and J gave up 2 bases; unmatched junction bases: 13. The DNA for the CDR3 is TGCGCCAGCAGCCAAGATAGGTTCAGGGGGTTATCGGCCTACGAGCAGTACTTC. This sequence encodes CASSQDRFRGLSAYEQYF.

The chain employs TRBV2 and TRBJ2-7; D unresolved. Trimming removed 3 bases from V and 0 bases from J, with 9 bases in between. CDR3 length: 14 amino acids. The germline CDR1 and CDR2 sequences are SNHLY and FYNNEI. The CDR3 nucleotides read TGTGCCAGCAGTGAGGGCAGGAGCTCCTACGAGCAGTACTTC. This sequence encodes CASSEGRSSYEQYF.

This chain connects TRBV2 to TRBJ2-7, with a tentative D call TRBD1 (5 bases). Germline V gene data show CDR1 as SNHLY and CDR2 as FYNNEI. V was shortened by 2 bases and J by 1 base, with 12 bases between the two germline ends. The length of the CDR3 is 15 residues. The CDR3 region is CASSERSAGSYEQYF. CDR3 DNA sequence: TGTGCCAGCAGTGAAAGGTCGGCAGGGTCCTACGAGCAGTACTTC.

The chain links TRBV5-1 to TRBJ2-7; 7 bases fit TRBD1. After removal of 1 base from V and 2 bases from J, the junction contained 3 bases not matched to a gene. Germline V gene sequence: CDR1 SGHRS, CDR2 YFSETQ. This CDR3 has 14 residues. The CDR3 protein is CASSLIQGAYEQYF. CDR3 DNA sequence: TGCGCCAGCAGCTTGATCCAGGGGGCCTACGAGCAGTACTTC.

The chain's CDR3 is CASRPDRWAYEQYF. The CDR3 DNA follows: TGTGCCAGCAGGCCGGACAGGTGGGCTTACGAGCAGTACTTC. The rearrangement joins TRBV2 to TRBJ2-7, with 7 bases matching TRBD1. CDR3 size: 14 residues. With V trimmed by 6 bases and J by 4 bases, 9 bases remained unmatched. The germline V gene has CDR1 SNHLY and CDR2 FYNNEI.

CDR3 sequence: CASSQSRQEPLAQHF. The CDR3 DNA follows: TGTGCCAGCAGCCAAAGTCGGCAGGAGCCATTGGCCCAGCATTTT. The genes are TRBV4-2 and TRBJ1-5, with D hard to call. Germline V gene data show CDR1 as LGHNA and CDR2 as YNFKEQ. V was cut by 2 bases and J by 11 bases, with 19 bases left in between. The CDR3 covers 15 residues.

The chain uses TRBV28 and TRBJ2-5, with 10 bases that match TRBD2. Near its end, the DNA agrees better with TRBJ2-7, so the J call may be wrong. The CDR3 sequence is 16 residues long. Germline V CDR1 and CDR2: MDHEN, SYDVKM. CDR3 DNA: TGTGCCAGCCACCCAGGGTCCTCTAGCGGGAGTTACGAGCAGTACTTC. Protein product: CASHPGSSSGSYEQYF.

The sample holds one count of this clone. This chain links TRBV6-1 with TRBJ1-5; D not certain. V lost 4 bases and J lost 7, with 5 bases in between. CDR3 length equals 11 residues. Germline V lookup: CDR1 MNHNS, CDR2 SASEGT. The CDR3 DNA follows: TGTGCCAGCAGTGGAGGACAGCCCCAGCATTTT. This codes for CASSGGQPQHF.

The chain couples TRBV18 to TRBJ2-7, with 12 bases matching TRBD1. V lost 2 bases, J lost 4 bases, and 6 bases stayed unmatched. Germline V gene data show CDR1 as KGHSH and CDR2 as LQKENI. This CDR3 has 16 amino acids. The CDR3 sequence is CASSPGTGGTGYEQYF. The CDR3 DNA follows: TGTGCCAGCTCACCAGGGACAGGGGGCACGGGATACGAGCAGTACTTC.

V is TRBV18 and J is TRBJ1-5; perhaps TRBD1 as D (5 bases). V was clipped by 3 bases and J by 6 bases, with 15 bases between them. Germline V gene sequence: CDR1 KGHSH, CDR2 LQKENI. The CDR3 spans 15 residues. The CDR3 loop is CASSPGSSGVQPQHF. In DNA form, the CDR3 reads TGTGCCAGCTCACCCGGTTCTTCGGGGGTTCAGCCCCAGCATTTT. The complete variable domain, with remaining parts taken from reference TRBV18 and TRBJ1-5, reads NAGVMQNPRHLVRRRGQEARLRCSPMKGHSHVYWYRQLPEEGLKFMVYLQKENIIDESGMPKERFSAEFPKEGPSILRIQQVVRGDSAAYFCASSPGSSGVQPQHFGDGTRLSIL.

The gene calls are TRBV7-2 and TRBJ1-3; perhaps TRBD1 as D (5 bases). V was shortened by 1 base and J by 0 bases, with 7 bases between the two germline ends. There are 15 residues in the CDR3. The germline CDR1 and CDR2 sequences are SGHTA and FQGNSA. CDR3 DNA: TGTGCCAGCAGCTTAGTGGGGGACTCTGGAAACACCATATATTTT. This encodes CASSLVGDSGNTIYF.